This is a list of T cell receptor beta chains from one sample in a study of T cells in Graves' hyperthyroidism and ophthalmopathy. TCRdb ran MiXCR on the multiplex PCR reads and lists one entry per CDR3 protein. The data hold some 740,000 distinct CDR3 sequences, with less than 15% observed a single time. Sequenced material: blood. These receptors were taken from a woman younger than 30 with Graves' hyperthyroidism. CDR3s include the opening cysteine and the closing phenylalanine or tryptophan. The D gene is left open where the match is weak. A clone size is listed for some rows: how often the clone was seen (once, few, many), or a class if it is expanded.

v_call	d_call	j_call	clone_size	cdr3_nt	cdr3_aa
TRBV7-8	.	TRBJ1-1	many	TGTGCCAGCAGCCCGAATACGATGAACACTGAAGCTTTCTTT	CASSPNTMNTEAFF
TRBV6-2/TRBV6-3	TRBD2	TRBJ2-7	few	TGTGCCAGCAGGCAAGGACTAGCGGGACCCAGGAACTACGAGCAGTACTTC	CASRQGLAGPRNYEQYF
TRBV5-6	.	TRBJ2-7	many	TGTGCCAGCAGCTACCAGTACGAGCAGTACTTC	CASSYQYEQYF
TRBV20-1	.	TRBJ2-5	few	TGCAGTGCCAGGGATCAAACTAAACGTTACTTC	CSARDQTKRYF
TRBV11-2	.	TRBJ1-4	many	TGTGCCAGCAGCCGGGGGGCGGCAACTAATGAAAAACTGTTTTTT	CASSRGAATNEKLFF
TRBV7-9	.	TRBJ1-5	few	TGTGCCAGCAGCTCAGAATATCAGCCCCAGCATTTT	CASSSEYQPQHF
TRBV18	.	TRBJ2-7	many	TGTGCCAGCTCTCCAAGACAGGTGGGGACTTTCCACGAGCAGTACTTC	CASSPRQVGTFHEQYF
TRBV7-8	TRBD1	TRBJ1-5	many	TGTGCCAGCAGCCCAGGGGGGGTAAGCCCTTACGATCAGCCCCAGCATTTT	CASSPGGVSPYDQPQHF
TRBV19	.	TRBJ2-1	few	TGTGCCAGTAGTCCAGCCGTCGGGCCCTACAATGAGCAGTTCTTC	CASSPAVGPYNEQFF
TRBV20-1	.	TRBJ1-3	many	TGCAGTGCTATCCAGGGAGACTCTGGAAACACCATATATTTT	CSAIQGDSGNTIYF
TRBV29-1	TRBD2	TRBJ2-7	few	TGCAGCGTTGAAGGAGCAGCGGGAGAGGGGTACGAGCAGTACTTC	CSVEGAAGEGYEQYF
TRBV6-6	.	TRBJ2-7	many	TGTGCCAGCAGTTACTCGCTCGACGAGCAGTACTTC	CASSYSLDEQYF
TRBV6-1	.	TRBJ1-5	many	TGTGCCAGCAGTGGGATGGGCAATCAGCCCCAGCATTTT	CASSGMGNQPQHF
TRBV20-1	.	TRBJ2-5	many	TGCAGTGCTACTAGCGCTCGAGTGCGGGAGACCCAGTACTTC	CSATSARVRETQYF
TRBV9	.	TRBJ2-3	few	TGTGCCAGCAGCGTAGGAGGGAGTGGGACAGATACGCAGTATTTT	CASSVGGSGTDTQYF
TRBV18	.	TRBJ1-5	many	TGTGCCAGCTCACCACCGGGACCTGGACAGCCCCAGCATTTT	CASSPPGPGQPQHF
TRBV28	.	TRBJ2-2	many	TGTGCCAGCAGTCTGGGGGGGACAGCGAACACCGGGGAGCTGTTTTTT	CASSLGGTANTGELFF
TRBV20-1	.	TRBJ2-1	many	TGCAGTGCTACCGGGACTTTCATCAATGAGCAGTTCTTC	CSATGTFINEQFF
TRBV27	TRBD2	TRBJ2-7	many	TGTGCCAGCAGTCCCCTGGGACTAGCGGGACCGAGCTCCTACGAGCAGTACTTC	CASSPLGLAGPSSYEQYF
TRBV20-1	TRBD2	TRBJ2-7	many	TGCAGTGCTAGCACCACCGGGACTAGCCTCGACGAGCAGTACTTC	CSASTTGTSLDEQYF
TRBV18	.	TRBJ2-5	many	TGTGCCAGCTCACCAAGGGAGAAAGAGACCCAGTACTTC	CASSPREKETQYF
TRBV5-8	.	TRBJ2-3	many	TGTGCCAGCAGCTTCGGGGGACCCTCAACAGATACGCAGTATTTT	CASSFGGPSTDTQYF
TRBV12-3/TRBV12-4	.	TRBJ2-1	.	TGTGCCAGCAGTTTAGAGGGGGTTATCTCCCTTGGTGAGCAGTTCTTC	CASSLEGVISLGEQFF
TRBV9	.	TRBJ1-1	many	TGTGCCAGCAGCGTAATGACCTTGGACGGGAACACTGAAGCTTTCTTT	CASSVMTLDGNTEAFF
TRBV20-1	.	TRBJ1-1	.	TGCAGTGCTAGATATATGGGGCAGGCGAACACTGAAGCTTTCTTT	CSARYMGQANTEAFF
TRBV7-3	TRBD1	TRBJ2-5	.	TGTGCCAGCAGCGCTCCCGGGACAGAAACGGAAGAGACCCAGTACTTC	CASSAPGTETEETQYF
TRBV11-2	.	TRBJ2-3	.	TGTGCCAGCAGCTCCCGAGTAGGGCCCGGGACAGATACGCAGTATTTT	CASSSRVGPGTDTQYF
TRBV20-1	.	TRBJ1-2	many	TGCAGTGCTAGTAACGGAGGGATAAACTATGGCTACACCTTC	CSASNGGINYGYTF
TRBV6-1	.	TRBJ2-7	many	TGTGCCAGCAGGAATTTAGGGACACGATCCTACGAGCAGTACTTC	CASRNLGTRSYEQYF
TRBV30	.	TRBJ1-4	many	TGTGCCTGGAGTGTGGAATATGAAAAACTGTTTTTT	CAWSVEYEKLFF
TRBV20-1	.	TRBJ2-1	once	TGCAGTGCTAGCCCATGGGGTGCCCGGGTCCCGGGGGCGTGTGACAATGAGCAGTTCTTC	CSASPWGARVPGACDNEQFF
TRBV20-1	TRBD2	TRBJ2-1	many	TGCAGTGCTGATCTAGCGGGAGGTTTCCGGGAGCAGTTCTTC	CSADLAGGFREQFF
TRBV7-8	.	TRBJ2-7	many	TGTGCCAGCAGCTTAGGGGGGCAATCACACGAGCAGTACTTC	CASSLGGQSHEQYF
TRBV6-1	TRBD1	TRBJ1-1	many	TGTGCCAGCAGTGGGAGGGGGCGGAACACTGAAGCTTTCTTT	CASSGRGRNTEAFF
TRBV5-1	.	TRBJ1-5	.	TGCGCCAGCAGCCTCGGGACAAGGGGTTTTCAGCCCCAGCATTTT	CASSLGTRGFQPQHF
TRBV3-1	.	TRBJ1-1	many	TGTGCCAGCAGCCAAGAAGACAGGAAAACTGAAGCTTTCTTT	CASSQEDRKTEAFF
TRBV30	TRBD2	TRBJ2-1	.	TGTGCCTGGAGTCTACTAGCGGGAACCTACAATGAGCAGTTCTTC	CAWSLLAGTYNEQFF
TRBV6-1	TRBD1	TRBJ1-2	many	TGTGCCAGCAGTCCTTACAGGGGTGGCTATGGCTACACCTTC	CASSPYRGGYGYTF
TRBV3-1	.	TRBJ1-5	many	TGTGCCAGCAGCCAACAGGGAGCCAGCCAGCCCCAGCATTTT	CASSQQGASQPQHF